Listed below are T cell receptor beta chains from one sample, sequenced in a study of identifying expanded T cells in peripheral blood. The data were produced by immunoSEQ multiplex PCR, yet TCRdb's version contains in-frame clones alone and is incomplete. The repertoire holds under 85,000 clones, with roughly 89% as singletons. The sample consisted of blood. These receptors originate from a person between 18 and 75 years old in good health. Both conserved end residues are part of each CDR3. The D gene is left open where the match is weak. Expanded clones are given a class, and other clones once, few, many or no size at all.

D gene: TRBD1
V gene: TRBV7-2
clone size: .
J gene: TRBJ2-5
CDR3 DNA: TGTGCCAGCAGCTTAGCGACAGGGGGACAAGAGACCCAGTACTTC
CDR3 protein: CASSLATGGQETQYF

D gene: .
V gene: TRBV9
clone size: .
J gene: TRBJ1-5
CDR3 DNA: TGTGCCAGCAGCGTAGGGACAGCTAGCAATCAGCCCCAGCATTTT
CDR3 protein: CASSVGTASNQPQHF

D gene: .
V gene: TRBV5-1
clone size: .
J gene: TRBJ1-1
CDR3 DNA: TGCGCCAGCAGCTTGGGTTCGGGTCAGGTGTCTTTGAACACTGAAGCTTTCTTT
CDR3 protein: CASSLGSGQVSLNTEAFF

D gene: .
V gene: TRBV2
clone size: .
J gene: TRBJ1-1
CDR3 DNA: TGTGCCAGCAGTGAGCAGGGGAAGAACACTGAAGCTTTCTTT
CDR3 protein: CASSEQGKNTEAFF

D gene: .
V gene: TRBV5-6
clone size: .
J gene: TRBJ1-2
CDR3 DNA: TGTGCCAGCAGCCGTAGGGGGGTAGTAGACTATGGCTACACCTTC
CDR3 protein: CASSRRGVVDYGYTF

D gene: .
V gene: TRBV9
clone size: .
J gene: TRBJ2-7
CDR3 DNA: TGTGCCAGCAGCGCCCACTTGGGAAGCTACGAGCAGTACTTC
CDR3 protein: CASSAHLGSYEQYF

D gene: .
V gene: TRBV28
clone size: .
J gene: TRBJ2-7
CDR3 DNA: TGTGCCAGCAGTTTATGGGGGAGCCCGTACTTC
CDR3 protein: CASSLWGSPYF

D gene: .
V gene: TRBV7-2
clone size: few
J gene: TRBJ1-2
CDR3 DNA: TGTGCCAGCAGGCCCGAGGGGGGTGACTATGGCTACACCTTC
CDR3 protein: CASRPEGGDYGYTF

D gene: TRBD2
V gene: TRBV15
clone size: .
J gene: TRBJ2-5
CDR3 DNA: TGTGCCACCAGCAGAGCTCGTCTCAGCCCTCGACTAGCGGGACCCCAAGAGACCCAGTACTTC
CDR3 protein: CATSRARLSPRLAGPQETQYF

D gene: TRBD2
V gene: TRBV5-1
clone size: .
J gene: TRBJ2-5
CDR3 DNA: TGCGCCAGCAGCTTACCCAAAATAACCCCGGGACTAGCGGGAGAAGTGAGGGAGACCCAGTACTTC
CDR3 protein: CASSLPKITPGLAGEVRETQYF

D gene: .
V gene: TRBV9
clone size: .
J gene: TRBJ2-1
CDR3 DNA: TGTGCCAGCAGCGTTGCGGGATTGAGCAATGAGCAGTTCTTC
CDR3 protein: CASSVAGLSNEQFF

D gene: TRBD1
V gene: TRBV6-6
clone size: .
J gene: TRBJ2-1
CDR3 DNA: TGTGCCAGCAGAACCGACAGGGTTTCGGTTTACAATGAGCAGTTCTTC
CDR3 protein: CASRTDRVSVYNEQFF

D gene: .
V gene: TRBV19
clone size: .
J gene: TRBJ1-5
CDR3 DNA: TGTGCCAGTAGTATAAAAGGCCAGGGTTTCGGTCAGCCCCAGCATTTT
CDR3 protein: CASSIKGQGFGQPQHF

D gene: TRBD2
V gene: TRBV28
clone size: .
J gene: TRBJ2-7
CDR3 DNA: TGTGCCAGCAGCTCCATATGGACTAGCGATACCTACGAGCAGTACTTC
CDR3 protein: CASSSIWTSDTYEQYF

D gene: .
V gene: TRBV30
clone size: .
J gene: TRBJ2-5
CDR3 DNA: TGTGCCTGGAGTGTTGGGGGCGCAGAGACCCAGTACTTC
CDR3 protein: CAWSVGGAETQYF

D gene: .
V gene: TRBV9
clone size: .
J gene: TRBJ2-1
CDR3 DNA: TGTGCCAGCAGCAGGGACTGGAATGAGCAGTTCTTC
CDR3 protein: CASSRDWNEQFF

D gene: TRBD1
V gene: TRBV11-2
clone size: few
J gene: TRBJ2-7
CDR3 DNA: TGTGCCAGCGGACAGGGCAACGAGCAGTACTTC
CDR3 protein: CASGQGNEQYF

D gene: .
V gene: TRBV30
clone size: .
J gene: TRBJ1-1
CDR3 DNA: TGTGCCTGGAGTCAGGCACGGGACACCATTGAAGCTTTCTTT
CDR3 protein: CAWSQARDTIEAFF

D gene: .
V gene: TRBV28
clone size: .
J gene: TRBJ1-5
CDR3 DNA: TGTGCCAGCAGTGCACAGGGTTTCAATCAGCCCCAGCATTTT
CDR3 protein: CASSAQGFNQPQHF

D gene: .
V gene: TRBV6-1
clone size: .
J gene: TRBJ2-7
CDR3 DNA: TGTGCCAGCAGTGAAGCAACCCCAGGGGACGACGAGCAGTACTTC
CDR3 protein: CASSEATPGDDEQYF

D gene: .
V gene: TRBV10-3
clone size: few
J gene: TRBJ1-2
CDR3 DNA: TGTGCCATCAGGGGGCGTTTGGACTATGGCTACACCTTC
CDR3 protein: CAIRGRLDYGYTF

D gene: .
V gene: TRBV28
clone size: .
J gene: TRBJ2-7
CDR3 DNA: TGTGCCAGCAGCCCAGGGGATAGGTACGAGCAGTACTTC
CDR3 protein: CASSPGDRYEQYF

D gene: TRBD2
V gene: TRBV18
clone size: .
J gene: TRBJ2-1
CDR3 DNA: TGTGCCAGCTCACCCGGGGGGACTAGCGTGGTCCAGTTCTTC
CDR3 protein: CASSPGGTSVVQFF

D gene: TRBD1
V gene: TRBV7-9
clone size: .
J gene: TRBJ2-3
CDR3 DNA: TGTGCCAGCAGCTTAGATGGGACAGTCACAGATACGCAGTATTTT
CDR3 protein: CASSLDGTVTDTQYF

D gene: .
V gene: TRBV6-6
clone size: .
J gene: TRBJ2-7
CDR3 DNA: TGTGCCAGCTCGGCCGTCCTCTCCTACGAGCAGTACTTC
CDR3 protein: CASSAVLSYEQYF

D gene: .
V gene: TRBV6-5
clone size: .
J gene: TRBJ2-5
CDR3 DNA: TGTGCCAGCGGACGAGAGACCCAGTACTTC
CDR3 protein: CASGRETQYF

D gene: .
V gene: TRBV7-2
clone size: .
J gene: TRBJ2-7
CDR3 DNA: TGTGCCAGCAGCTTGGGTCGGACCTACGAGCAGTACTTC
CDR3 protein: CASSLGRTYEQYF

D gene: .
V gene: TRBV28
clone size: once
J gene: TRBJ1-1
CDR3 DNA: TGTGCCAGCAGGACCAGGCTGCACACTGAAGCTTTCTTT
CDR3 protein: CASRTRLHTEAFF

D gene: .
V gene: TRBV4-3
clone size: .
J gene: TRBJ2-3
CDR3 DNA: TGCGCCAGCAGCCCAGAGCTCTGGGGGGCTAAAGATACGCAGTATTTT
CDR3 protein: CASSPELWGAKDTQYF

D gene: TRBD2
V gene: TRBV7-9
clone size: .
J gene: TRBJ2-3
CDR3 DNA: TGTGCCAGCAGCTTCGGCGGGAGCCGCACAGATACGCAGTATTTT
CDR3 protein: CASSFGGSRTDTQYF

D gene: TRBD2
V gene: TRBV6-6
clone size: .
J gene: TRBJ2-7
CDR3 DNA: TGTGCCAGCAGTACTACTAGCGGGAGGACCTACGAGCAGTACTTC
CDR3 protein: CASSTTSGRTYEQYF

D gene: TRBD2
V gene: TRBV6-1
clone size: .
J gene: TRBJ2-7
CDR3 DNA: TGTGCCAGCAGTGAATCCGGGAGGGCCTACGAGCAGTACTTC
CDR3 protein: CASSESGRAYEQYF

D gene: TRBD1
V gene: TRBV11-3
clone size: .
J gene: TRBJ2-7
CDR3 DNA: TGTGCCAGCAGCTTAGATCGGGGCAGGGGGCACGGAAAACGAGTCTACGAGCAGTACTTC
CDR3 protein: CASSLDRGRGHGKRVYEQYF

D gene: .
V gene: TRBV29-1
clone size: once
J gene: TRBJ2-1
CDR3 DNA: TGCAGCGGCGAGTACAATGAGCAGTTCTTC
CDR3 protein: CSGEYNEQFF

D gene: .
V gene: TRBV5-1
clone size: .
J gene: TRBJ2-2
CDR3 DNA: TGCGCCAGCAGCGCGGGTGGACCAACGAACACCGGGGAGCTGTTTTTT
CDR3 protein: CASSAGGPTNTGELFF

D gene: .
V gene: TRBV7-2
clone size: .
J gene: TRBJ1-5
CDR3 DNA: TGTGCCAGCAGCTTAGGAACTTATAGCAATCAGCCCCAGCATTTT
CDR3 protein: CASSLGTYSNQPQHF

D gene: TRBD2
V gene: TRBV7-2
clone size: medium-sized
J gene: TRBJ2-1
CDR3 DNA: TGTGCCAGCAGCTCCGGGACTAGCAAGGATGAGCAGTTCTTC
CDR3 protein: CASSSGTSKDEQFF

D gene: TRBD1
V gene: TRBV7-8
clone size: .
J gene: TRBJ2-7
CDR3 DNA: TGTGCCAGCAGCACCCGACAGGGGACCCACGAGCAGTACTTC
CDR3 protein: CASSTRQGTHEQYF

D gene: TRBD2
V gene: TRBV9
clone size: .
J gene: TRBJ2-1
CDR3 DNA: TGTGCCAGCAGCGTAGAGCCTAGCGGGACGAGGAATGAGCAGTTCTTC
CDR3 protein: CASSVEPSGTRNEQFF

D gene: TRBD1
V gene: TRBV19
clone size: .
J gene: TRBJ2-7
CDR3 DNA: TGTGCCAGTATGGGACAGAACTACGAGCAGTACTTC
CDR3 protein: CASMGQNYEQYF

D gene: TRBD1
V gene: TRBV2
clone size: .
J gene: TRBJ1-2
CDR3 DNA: TGTGCCAGCAGTGAAGCTGGGGGACAGGGGAAATACTATGGCTACACCTTC
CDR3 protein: CASSEAGGQGKYYGYTF

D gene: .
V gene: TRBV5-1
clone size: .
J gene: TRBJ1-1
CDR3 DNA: TGCGCCAGCAGCTTAACAGGGACGAACACTGAAGCTTTCTTT
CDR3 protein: CASSLTGTNTEAFF

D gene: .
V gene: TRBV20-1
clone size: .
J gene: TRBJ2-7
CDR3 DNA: TGCAGTGCTAGTAGACGCGAGCAGTACTTC
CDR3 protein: CSASRREQYF

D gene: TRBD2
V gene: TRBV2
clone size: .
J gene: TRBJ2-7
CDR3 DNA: TGTGCCAGCCTCGTAGCGGGAGCCCACGAGCAGTACTTC
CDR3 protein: CASLVAGAHEQYF

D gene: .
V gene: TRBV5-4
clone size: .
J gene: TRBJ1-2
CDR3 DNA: TGTGCCAGCAGCTTGGCCAGAGGGAGCGTCTATGGCTACACCTTC
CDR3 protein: CASSLARGSVYGYTF

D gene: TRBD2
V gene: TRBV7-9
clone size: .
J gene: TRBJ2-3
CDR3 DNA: TGTGCCAGCAGCTCCCCCACTAGCGGAGCCCCTAGCACAGATACGCAGTATTTT
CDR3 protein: CASSSPTSGAPSTDTQYF

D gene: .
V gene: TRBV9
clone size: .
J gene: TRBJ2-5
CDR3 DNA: TGTGCCAGCAGCGGTTCAGGGGTCCAAGAGACCCAGTACTTC
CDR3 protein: CASSGSGVQETQYF

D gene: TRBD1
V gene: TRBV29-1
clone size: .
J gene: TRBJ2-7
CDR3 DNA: TGCAGCGTCGAGTCCCGGGACAGAGGCTACGAGCAGTACTTC
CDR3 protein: CSVESRDRGYEQYF

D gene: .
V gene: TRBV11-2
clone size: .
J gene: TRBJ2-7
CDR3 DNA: TGTGCCAGCAGCTTACTCCTTTACGAGCAGTACTTC
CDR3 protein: CASSLLLYEQYF

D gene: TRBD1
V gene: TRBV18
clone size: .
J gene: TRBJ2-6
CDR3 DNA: TGTGCCAGCTCCCCTACAGGGGGACCCGGACCGGCCAACGTCCTGACTTTC
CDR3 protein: CASSPTGGPGPANVLTF

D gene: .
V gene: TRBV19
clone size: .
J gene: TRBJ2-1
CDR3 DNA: TGTGCCACCACTGAAGATGGGGGCTCCTACAATGAGCAGTTCTTC
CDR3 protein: CATTEDGGSYNEQFF

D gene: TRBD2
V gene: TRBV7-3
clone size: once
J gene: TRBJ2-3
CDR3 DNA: TGTGCCAGCAGGCCTAGCGGGAGTGGCACAGATACGCAGTATTTT
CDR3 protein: CASRPSGSGTDTQYF

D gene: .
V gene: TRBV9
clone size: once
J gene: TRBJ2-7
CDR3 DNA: TGTGCCAGCAGCGTAGGACTAGTCCCCTACGAGCAGTACTTC
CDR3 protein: CASSVGLVPYEQYF

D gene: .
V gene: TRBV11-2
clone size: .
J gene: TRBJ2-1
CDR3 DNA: TGTGCCAGCAGCTTAATGAGTACTAGTCCTGAGCAGTTCTTC
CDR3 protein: CASSLMSTSPEQFF

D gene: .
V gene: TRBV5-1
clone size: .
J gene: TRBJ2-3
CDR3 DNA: TGCGCCAGCAGCTTGAGCGGGAGCACAGATACGCAGTATTTT
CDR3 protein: CASSLSGSTDTQYF

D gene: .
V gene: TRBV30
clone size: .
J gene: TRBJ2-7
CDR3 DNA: TGTGCCTGGAGTCAATTTTTGCAATTTTCCTACGAGCAGTACTTC
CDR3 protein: CAWSQFLQFSYEQYF

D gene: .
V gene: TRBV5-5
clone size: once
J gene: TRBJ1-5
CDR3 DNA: TGTGCCAGCAGCCCGACAGATAGCAATCAGCCCCAGCATTTT
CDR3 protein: CASSPTDSNQPQHF